This T cell receptor (beta chain) was found in a study of cytomegalovirus exposure and HLA in healthy donors. PCR employed 60 Vbeta and 13 Jbeta primers. Clones were sequenced by immunoSEQ multiplex PCR, and TCRdb holds only the in-frame ones, with some missing. The repertoire shows about 77,000 clones; the top ten hold approximately 14%. CDR3 size: 17 residues. Trimming stripped 0 bases from V and 6 bases from J, with 19 bases between. The germline gives CDR1 SGDLS, CDR2 YYNGEE. The source material was PBMCs. This clonotype was sampled from a man aged 45-60 years in good health and CMV-seropositive. This rearrangement joins TRBV9 to TRBJ2-1; the D gene is possibly TRBD2 (7 bases). CDR3 sequence reads: CASSVGGRGGVSNEQFF. Here the CDR3 DNA reads TGTGCCAGCAGCGTAGGAGGCAGGGGAGGGGTATCCAATGAGCAGTTCTTC.